The entry below describes one TCR beta chain. A read error may account for a junction end that differs from germline. In germline, CDR1 is MDHEN, CDR2 SYDVKM. CDR3 length: 14 residues. The entry originates in a study of T cell responses to AZD1222 COVID-19 vaccine. Measured with immunoSEQ multiplex PCR; TCRdb has only the in-frame clones, and not every one. The profile covers fewer than 150,000 clones, with approximately 85% appearing a single time and less than 8% taken by the ten largest. This TCR was sampled from an adult in good health. The V and J genes are TRBV28 and TRBJ1-6, with D uncertain. The specimen was peripheral blood, collected on day 0 of AZD1222 vaccination. Here the CDR3 reads CASRTWTYNSPLHF. CDR3 in DNA: TGTGCCAGCAGAACCTGGACCTACAATTCACCCCTCCACTTT.